These 9 T cell receptor beta chains were all obtained from the same sample, sequenced in a study of blood T cell repertoires in COVID-19. Here immunoSEQ multiplex PCR was the method, and the copy in TCRdb shows in-frame clones only, minus some. The sample records some 130,000 clones, over 75% being singletons. Sequenced: peripheral blood. Receptors originate from a man aged 35 to 55 with active or convalescent COVID-19.

This chain joins TRBV3-1 (or the pseudogene TRBV3-2) and TRBJ1-2, with 9 bases matching TRBD1. The germline V gene encodes CDR1 LGHDT and CDR2 YNNKEL (reference sequence). The J segment lost 6 bases and the V segment lost 4 bases, leaving 15 bases of the junction unmatched. The CDR3 consists of 17 residues. CDR3 amino acids: CASSLGRRLTGGDGYTF. CDR3 sequence (DNA): TGTGCCAGCAGCCTCGGAAGGAGACTCACAGGGGGCGATGGCTACACCTTC.

The rearrangement joins TRBV27 to TRBJ2-1; 8 nucleotides align to TRBD1. The CDR3 totals 15 residues. The germline V gene encodes CDR1 MNHEY and CDR2 SMNVEV (reference sequence). With V trimmed by 2 bases and J by 5 bases, 5 bases remained unmatched. The CDR3 sequence: CASSLPGQGDNEQFF. DNA of the CDR3: TGTGCCAGCAGTTTACCTGGACAGGGAGACAATGAGCAGTTCTTC.

The J gene is TRBJ2-1, the V gene TRBV3-1 (or the pseudogene TRBV3-2), with 14 positions matching TRBD2. After removal of 6 bases from V and 2 bases from J, the junction contained 12 bases not matched to a gene. The CDR3 has 19 residues. CDR1 is LGHDT, CDR2 YNNKEL, per germline (reference sequence). In nucleotides, the CDR3 is TGTGCCAGCAGTTCACTTCATCCGGGACTAGCGGGGGCCTACAATGAGCAGTTCTTC. Translated, it gives CASSSLHPGLAGAYNEQFF.

CDR3 nucleotide sequence: TGTGCCAGCAGCTTGACAGGGGTTGCAACTAATGAAAAACTGTTTTTT. Amino acid sequence: CASSLTGVATNEKLFF. The chain recombines TRBV11-2 with TRBJ1-4; 8 bases are shared with TRBD1. There are 16 residues in the CDR3. V lost 3 bases and J lost 0; bases outside the gene matches: 3. In germline, CDR1 is SGHAT, CDR2 FQNNGV.

This chain links TRBV7-6 with TRBJ2-5; 7 bases are shared with TRBD2. V was clipped by 3 bases and J by 5 bases; unmatched bases: 12. Germline-derived CDR1 and CDR2 are SGHVS and FNYEAQ. The CDR3 extends over 16 amino acids. CDR3: CASSLRAAGIGETQYF. The CDR3 bases are TGTGCCAGCAGCTTGCGTGCAGCGGGGATCGGGGAGACCCAGTACTTC.

The rearrangement joins TRBV3-1 (or the pseudogene TRBV3-2) to TRBJ2-3, with 15 bases lining up with TRBD2. The trim removed 0 bases at V and 4 bases at J, leaving 8 bases unmatched. The CDR3 runs to 19 residues. The germline V gene encodes CDR1 LGHDT and CDR2 YNNKEL (reference sequence). The CDR3 region is CASSQDRTSGGASADTQYF. Here the CDR3 DNA reads TGTGCCAGCAGCCAAGATCGGACTAGCGGGGGGGCCTCTGCAGATACGCAGTATTTT.

A few counts support this clone. V and J are TRBV4-1 and TRBJ1-1; perhaps TRBD1 as D (5 bases). Germline lookup yields CDR1 MGHRA and CDR2 YSYEKL. This CDR3 has 12 residues. V was cut by 0 bases and J by 8 bases, with 7 bases left in between. The CDR3 DNA is TGCGCCAGCAGCCAAGACAGGGTGGAAGCTTTCTTT. Protein product: CASSQDRVEAFF.

This chain connects TRBV11-2 to TRBJ2-4; D uncertain. CDR3 length: 14 amino acids. V was shortened by 3 bases and J by 0 bases, with 6 bases between the two germline ends. The germline gives CDR1 SGHAT, CDR2 FQNNGV. The CDR3 bases are TGTGCCAGCAGCTTGATAGTAGCCAAAAACATTCAGTACTTC. This codes for CASSLIVAKNIQYF.

The chain uses TRBV12-5 and TRBJ2-7, with D unresolved. Trimming took 7 bases from V and 3 from J, leaving 13 bases between them. CDR1 LGHNT and CDR2 FRNRAP come from the germline V gene. The CDR3 runs 13 residues. This CDR3 is CASATGSFYEQYF. The CDR3 DNA reads as TGTGCTAGTGCGACCGGGTCCTTCTACGAGCAGTACTTC.